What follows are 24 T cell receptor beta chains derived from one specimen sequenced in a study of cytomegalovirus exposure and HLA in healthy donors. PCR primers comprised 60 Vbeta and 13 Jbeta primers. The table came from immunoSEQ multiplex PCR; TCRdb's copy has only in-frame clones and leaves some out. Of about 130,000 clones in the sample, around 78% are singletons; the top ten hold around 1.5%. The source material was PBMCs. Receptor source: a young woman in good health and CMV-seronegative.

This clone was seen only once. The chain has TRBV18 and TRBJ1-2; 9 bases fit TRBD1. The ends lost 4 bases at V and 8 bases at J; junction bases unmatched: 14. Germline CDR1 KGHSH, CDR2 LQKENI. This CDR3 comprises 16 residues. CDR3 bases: TGTGCCAGCTCACGTACCGGGACAGGGACAGTTGGAGGCTACACCTTC. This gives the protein CASSRTGTGTVGGYTF.

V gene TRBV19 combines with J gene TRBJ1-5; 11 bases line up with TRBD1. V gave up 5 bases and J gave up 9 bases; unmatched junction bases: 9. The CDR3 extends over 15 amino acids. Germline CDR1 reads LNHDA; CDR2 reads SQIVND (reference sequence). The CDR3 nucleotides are TGTGCCAGTAGTGAGGACAGGGGGCGGATAGGGCCCCAGCATTTT. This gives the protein CASSEDRGRIGPQHF. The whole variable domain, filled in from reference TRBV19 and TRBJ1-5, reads DGGITQSPKYLFRKEGQNVTLSCEQNLNHDAMYWYRQDPGQGLRLIYYSQIVNDFQKGDIAEGYSVSREKKESFPLTVTSAQKNPTAFYLCASSEDRGRIGPQHFGDGTRLSIL.

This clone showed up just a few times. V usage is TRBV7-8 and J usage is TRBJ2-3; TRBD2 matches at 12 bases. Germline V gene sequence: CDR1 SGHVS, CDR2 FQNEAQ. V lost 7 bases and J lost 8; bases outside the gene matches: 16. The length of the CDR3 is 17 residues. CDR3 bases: TGTGCCAGCATCCTAGCGGGAGGGCCGGGTATACTAGGTACGCAGTATTTT. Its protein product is CASILAGGPGILGTQYF.

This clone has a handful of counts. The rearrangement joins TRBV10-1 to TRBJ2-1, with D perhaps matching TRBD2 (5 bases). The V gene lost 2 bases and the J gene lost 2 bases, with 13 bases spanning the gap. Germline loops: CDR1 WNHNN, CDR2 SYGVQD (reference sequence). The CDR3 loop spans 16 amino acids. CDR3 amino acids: CASSEGRGKTYNEQFF. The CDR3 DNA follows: TGCGCCAGCAGTGAGGGGAGAGGGAAGACCTACAATGAGCAGTTCTTC.

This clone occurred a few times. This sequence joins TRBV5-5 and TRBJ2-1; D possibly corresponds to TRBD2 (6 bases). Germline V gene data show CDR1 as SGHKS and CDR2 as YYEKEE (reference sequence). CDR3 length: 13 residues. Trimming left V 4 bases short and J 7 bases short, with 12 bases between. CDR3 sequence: CASSVTSGNEQFF. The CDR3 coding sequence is TGTGCCAGCAGCGTGACTAGTGGTAATGAGCAGTTCTTC.

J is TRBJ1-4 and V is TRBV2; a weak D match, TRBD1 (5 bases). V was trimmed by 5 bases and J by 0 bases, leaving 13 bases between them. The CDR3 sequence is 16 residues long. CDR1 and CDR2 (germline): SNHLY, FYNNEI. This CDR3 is CASSLRTPATNEKLFF. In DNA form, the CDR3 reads TGTGCCAGCAGTCTTCGGACACCTGCAACTAATGAAAAACTGTTTTTT. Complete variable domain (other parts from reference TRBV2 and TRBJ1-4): EPEVTQTPSHQVTQMGQEVILRCVPISNHLYFYWYRQILGQKVEFLVSFYNNEISEKSEIFDDQFSVERPDGSNFTLKIRSTKLEDSAMYFCASSLRTPATNEKLFFGSGTQLSVL.

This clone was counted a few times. The CDR3 reads CSVEVGVPIDTQYF. CDR3 DNA sequence: TGCAGCGTTGAAGTAGGAGTTCCTATCGATACGCAGTATTTT. The chain carries TRBV29-1 and TRBJ2-3; D is unclear. V lost 1 base to trimming and J lost 6 bases, with 14 bases between them. Looked up from germline, CDR1 is SQVTM and CDR2 is ANQGSEA. The CDR3 covers 14 residues.

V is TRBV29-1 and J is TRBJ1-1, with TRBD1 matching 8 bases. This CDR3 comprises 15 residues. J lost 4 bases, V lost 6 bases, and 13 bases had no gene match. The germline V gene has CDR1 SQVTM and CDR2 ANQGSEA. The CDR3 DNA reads TGCAGCGTCGGGGGACAGGCCAATGGGGGCACTGAAGCTTTCTTT. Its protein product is CSVGGQANGGTEAFF. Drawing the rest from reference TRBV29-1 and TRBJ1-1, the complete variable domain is SAVISQKPSRDICQRGTSLTIQCQVDSQVTMMFWYRQQPGQSLTLIATANQGSEATYESGFVIDKFPISRPNLTFSTLTVSNMSPEDSSIYLCSVGGQANGGTEAFFGQGTRLTVV.

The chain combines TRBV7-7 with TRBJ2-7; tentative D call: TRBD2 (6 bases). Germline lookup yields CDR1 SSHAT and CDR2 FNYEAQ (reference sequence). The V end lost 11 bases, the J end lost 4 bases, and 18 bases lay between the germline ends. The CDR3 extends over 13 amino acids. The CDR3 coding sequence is TGTGCCGCGGTGGGGGACTTTTTTTACGAGCAGTACTTC. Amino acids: CAAVGDFFYEQYF.

The CDR3 loop is CASSWSRSTDTQYF. Here the CDR3 DNA reads TGCGCCAGCAGCTGGAGCAGAAGCACAGATACGCAGTATTTT. This chain joins TRBV5-1 and TRBJ2-3, with D hard to call. The V gene's germline CDR1 is SGHRS and CDR2 YFSETQ. CDR3 length: 14 amino acids. Deletions cut 3 bases from V and 0 bases from J, with 8 bases between.

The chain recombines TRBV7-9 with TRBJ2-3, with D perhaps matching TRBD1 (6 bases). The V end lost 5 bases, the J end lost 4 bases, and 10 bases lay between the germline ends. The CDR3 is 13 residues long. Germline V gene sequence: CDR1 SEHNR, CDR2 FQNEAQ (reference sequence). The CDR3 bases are TGTGCCAGCAGCCTCTCAGGGGCAGATACGCAGTATTTT. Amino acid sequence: CASSLSGADTQYF.

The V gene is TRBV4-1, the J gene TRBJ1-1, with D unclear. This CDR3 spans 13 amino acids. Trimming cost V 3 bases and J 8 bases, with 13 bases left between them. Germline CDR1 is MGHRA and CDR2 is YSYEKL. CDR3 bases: TGCGCCAGCAGCCAGCTTCCGTCGGGGGAAGCTTTCTTT. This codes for CASSQLPSGEAFF.

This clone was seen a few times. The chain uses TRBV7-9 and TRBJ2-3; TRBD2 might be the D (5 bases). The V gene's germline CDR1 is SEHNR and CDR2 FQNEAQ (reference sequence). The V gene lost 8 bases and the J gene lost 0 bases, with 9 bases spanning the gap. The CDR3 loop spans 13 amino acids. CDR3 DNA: TGTGCCAGCTTAAGCGGTAGCACAGATACGCAGTATTTT. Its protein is CASLSGSTDTQYF.

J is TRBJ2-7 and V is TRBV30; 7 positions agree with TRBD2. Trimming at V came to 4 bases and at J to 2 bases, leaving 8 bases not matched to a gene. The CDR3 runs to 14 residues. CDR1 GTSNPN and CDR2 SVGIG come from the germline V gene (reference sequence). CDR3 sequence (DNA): TGTGCCTGGAATAAGCGGGATGGGGCCTACGAGCAGTACTTC. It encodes CAWNKRDGAYEQYF.

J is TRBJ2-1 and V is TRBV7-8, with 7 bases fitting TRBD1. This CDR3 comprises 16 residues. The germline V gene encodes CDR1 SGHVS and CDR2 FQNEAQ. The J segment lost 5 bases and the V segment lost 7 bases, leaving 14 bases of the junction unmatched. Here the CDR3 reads CASNYQGGLRDNEQFF. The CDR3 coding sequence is TGTGCCAGCAACTATCAAGGGGGCCTAAGGGACAATGAGCAGTTCTTC. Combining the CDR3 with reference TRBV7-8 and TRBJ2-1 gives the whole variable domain GAGVSQSPRYKVAKRGQDVALRCDPISGHVSLFWYQQALGQGPEFLTYFQNEAQLDKSGLPSDRFFAERPEGSVSTLKIQRTQQEDSAVYLCASNYQGGLRDNEQFFGPGTRLTVL.

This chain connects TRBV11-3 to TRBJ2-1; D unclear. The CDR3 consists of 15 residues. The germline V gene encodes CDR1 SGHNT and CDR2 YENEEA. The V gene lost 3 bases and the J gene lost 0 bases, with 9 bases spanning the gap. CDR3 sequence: CASSFLGSSYNEQFF. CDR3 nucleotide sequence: TGTGCCAGCAGCTTCCTCGGGTCCTCCTACAATGAGCAGTTCTTC.

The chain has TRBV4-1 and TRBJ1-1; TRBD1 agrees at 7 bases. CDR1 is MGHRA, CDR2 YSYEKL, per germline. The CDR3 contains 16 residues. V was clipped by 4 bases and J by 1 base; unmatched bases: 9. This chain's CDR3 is CASSRGDRDGNTEAFF. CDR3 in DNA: TGCGCCAGCAGCCGCGGCGACAGGGACGGGAACACTGAAGCTTTCTTT.

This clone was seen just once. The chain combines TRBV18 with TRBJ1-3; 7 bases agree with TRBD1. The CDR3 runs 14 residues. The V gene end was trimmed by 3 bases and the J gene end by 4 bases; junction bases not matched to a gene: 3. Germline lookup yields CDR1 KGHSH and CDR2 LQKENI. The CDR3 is CASSPAQGGNTIYF. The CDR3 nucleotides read TGTGCCAGCTCACCGGCACAGGGGGGAAACACCATATATTTT.

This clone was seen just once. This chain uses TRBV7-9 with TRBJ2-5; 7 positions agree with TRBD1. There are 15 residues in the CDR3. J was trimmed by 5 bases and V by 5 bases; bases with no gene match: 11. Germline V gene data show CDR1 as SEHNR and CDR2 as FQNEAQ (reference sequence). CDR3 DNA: TGTGCCAGCAGCCTCTCACAGGGGTCACGGGAGACCCAGTACTTC. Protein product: CASSLSQGSRETQYF.

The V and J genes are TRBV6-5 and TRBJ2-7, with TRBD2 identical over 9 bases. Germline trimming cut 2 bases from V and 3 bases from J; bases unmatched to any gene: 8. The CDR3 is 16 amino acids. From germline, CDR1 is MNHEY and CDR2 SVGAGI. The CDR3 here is CASSYDRTSAFYEQYF. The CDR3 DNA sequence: TGTGCCAGCAGTTACGACCGGACTAGCGCCTTCTACGAGCAGTACTTC.

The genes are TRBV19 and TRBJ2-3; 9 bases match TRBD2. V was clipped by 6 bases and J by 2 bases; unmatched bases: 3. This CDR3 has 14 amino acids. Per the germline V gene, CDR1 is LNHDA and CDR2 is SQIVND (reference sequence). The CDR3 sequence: CASRSGRITDTQYF. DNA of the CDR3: TGTGCCAGTAGGAGCGGGAGGATCACAGATACGCAGTATTTT.

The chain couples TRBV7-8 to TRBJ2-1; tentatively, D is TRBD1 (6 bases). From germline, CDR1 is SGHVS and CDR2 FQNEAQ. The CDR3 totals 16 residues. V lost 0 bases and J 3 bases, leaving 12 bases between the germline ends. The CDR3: CASSLAPRGYYNEQFF. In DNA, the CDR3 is TGTGCCAGCAGCTTAGCTCCCAGGGGTTACTACAATGAGCAGTTCTTC.

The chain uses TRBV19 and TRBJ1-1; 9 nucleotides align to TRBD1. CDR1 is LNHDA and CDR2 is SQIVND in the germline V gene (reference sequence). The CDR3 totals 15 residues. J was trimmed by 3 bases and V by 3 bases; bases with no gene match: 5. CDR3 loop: CASSIGTGLDTEAFF. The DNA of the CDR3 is TGTGCCAGTAGTATTGGGACAGGGTTAGACACTGAAGCTTTCTTT.

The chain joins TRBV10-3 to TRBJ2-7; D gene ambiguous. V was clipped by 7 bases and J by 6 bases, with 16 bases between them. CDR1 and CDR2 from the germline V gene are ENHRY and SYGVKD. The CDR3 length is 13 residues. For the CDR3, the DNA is TGTGCCATCACCCCCGCCCTACCCGGCGAGCAGTACTTC. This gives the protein CAITPALPGEQYF.